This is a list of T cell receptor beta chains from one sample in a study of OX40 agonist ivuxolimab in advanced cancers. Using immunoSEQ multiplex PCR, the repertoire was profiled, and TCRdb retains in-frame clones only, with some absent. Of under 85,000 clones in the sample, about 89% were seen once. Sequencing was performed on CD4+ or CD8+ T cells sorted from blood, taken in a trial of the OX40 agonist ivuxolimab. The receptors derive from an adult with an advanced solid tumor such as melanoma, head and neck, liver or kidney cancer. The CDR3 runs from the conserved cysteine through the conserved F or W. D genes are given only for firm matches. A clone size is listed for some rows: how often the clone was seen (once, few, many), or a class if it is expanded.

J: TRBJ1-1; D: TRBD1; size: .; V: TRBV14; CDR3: CASSQVGQGAEAFF; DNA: TGTGCCAGCAGCCAAGTCGGGCAGGGGGCTGAAGCTTTCTTT
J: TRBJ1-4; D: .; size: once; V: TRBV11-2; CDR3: CASSRMFNEKLFF; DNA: TGTGCCAGTTCAAGGATGTTTAATGAAAAACTGTTTTTT
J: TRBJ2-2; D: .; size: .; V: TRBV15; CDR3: CATSGTGINTGELFF; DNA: TGTGCCACCAGCGGTACAGGGATTAACACCGGGGAGCTGTTTTTT
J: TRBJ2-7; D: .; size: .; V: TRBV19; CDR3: CASSLARGYEQYF; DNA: TGTGCCAGCTCACTAGCAAGAGGCTACGAGCAGTACTTC
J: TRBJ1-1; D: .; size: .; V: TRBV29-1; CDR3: CSVFLSSTEAFF; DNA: TGCAGCGTTTTTTTATCGAGCACTGAAGCTTTCTTT
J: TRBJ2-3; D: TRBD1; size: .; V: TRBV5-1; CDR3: CASSDGTASTDTQYF; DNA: TGCGCCAGCAGCGACGGGACAGCTAGCACAGATACGCAGTATTTT
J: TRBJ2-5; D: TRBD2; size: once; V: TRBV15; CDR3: CATSRGLAGTQETQYF; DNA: TGTGCCACCAGCAGAGGTCTAGCGGGGACTCAAGAGACCCAGTACTTC
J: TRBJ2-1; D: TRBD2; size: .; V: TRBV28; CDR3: CASSLSGSLNEQFF; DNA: TGTGCCAGCAGTCTTAGCGGGAGTTTAAATGAGCAGTTCTTC
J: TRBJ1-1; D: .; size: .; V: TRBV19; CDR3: CASSLKVPTEAFF; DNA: TGTGCCAGTAGTTTAAAGGTCCCCACTGAAGCTTTCTTT
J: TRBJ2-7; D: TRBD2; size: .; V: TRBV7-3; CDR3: CASSPRGSGRYEQYF; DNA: TGTGCCAGCAGCCCCCGTGGTAGCGGGAGATACGAGCAGTACTTC
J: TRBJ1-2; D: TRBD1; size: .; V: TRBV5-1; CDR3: CASSLWQGDYGYTF; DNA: TGCGCCAGCAGCTTGTGGCAGGGGGACTATGGCTACACCTTC
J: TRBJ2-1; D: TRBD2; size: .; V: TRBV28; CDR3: CASSSPQLAGGRNEQFF; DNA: TGTGCCAGCAGTTCACCCCAACTAGCGGGAGGGCGGAATGAGCAGTTCTTC
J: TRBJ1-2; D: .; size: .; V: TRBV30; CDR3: CAWSPGGDIYGYTF; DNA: TGTGCCTGGAGTCCTGGGGGGGACATATATGGCTACACCTTC
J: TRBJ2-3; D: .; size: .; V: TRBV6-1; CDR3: CASSEGTANAKDTQYF; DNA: TGTGCCAGCAGTGAAGGGACAGCCAATGCCAAAGATACGCAGTATTTT
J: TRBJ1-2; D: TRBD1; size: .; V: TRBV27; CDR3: CASSLTGGAGYGYTF; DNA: TGTGCCAGCAGCCTCACAGGGGGCGCGGGCTATGGCTACACCTTC
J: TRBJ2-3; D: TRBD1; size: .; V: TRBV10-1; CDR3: CASAFDRADTQYF; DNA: TGCGCCAGCGCTTTCGACAGGGCTGATACGCAGTATTTT
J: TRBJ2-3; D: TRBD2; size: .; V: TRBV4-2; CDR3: CASRLAGGPTDTQYF; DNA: TGTGCCAGCAGACTAGCGGGAGGGCCCACAGATACGCAGTATTTT
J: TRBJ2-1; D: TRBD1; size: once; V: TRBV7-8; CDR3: CASSSTQGLDEQFF; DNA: TGTGCCAGCAGCTCCACACAGGGGCTCGATGAGCAGTTCTTC
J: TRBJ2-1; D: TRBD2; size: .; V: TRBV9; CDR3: CASSVALAGVKDDEQFF; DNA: TGTGCCAGCAGCGTAGCTCTAGCGGGAGTGAAGGACGATGAGCAGTTCTTC
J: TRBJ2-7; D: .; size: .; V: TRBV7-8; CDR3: CASSLGHLNYEQYF; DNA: TGTGCCAGCAGCTTAGGACATCTTAACTACGAGCAGTACTTC
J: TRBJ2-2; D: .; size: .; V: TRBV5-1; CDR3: CASSLAEGANTGELFF; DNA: TGCGCCAGCAGCTTGGCCGAGGGGGCGAACACCGGGGAGCTGTTTTTT
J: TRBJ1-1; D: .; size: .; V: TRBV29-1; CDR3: CSAQSWGENTEAFF; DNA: TGCAGCGCTCAAAGCTGGGGGGAGAACACTGAAGCTTTCTTT
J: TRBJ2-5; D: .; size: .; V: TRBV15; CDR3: CATSRRGRGEETQYF; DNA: TGTGCCACCAGCAGACGGGGCAGGGGGGAGGAGACCCAGTACTTC
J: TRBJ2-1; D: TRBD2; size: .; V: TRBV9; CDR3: CASSAKGLAGPEEQFF; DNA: TGTGCCAGCAGCGCAAAGGGACTAGCGGGACCTGAGGAGCAGTTCTTC
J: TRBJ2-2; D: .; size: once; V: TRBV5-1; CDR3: CASSLGLYGELFF; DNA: TGCGCCAGCAGCTTGGGATTGTACGGGGAGCTGTTTTTT
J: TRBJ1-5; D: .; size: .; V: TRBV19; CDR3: CASRTGNQPQHF; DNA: TGTGCCAGTAGGACAGGCAATCAGCCCCAGCATTTT
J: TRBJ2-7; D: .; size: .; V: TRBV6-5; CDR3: CASKSLYEQYF; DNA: TGTGCCAGCAAAAGCCTCTACGAGCAGTACTTC
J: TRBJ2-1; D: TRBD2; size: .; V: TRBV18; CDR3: CASSPGTSLVVNEQFF; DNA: TGTGCCAGCTCACCCGGGACTAGCCTAGTAGTCAATGAGCAGTTCTTC
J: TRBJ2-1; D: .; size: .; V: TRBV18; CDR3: CASSTLGAELYNEQFF; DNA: TGTGCCAGCTCAACCCTCGGAGCGGAGCTGTACAATGAGCAGTTCTTC
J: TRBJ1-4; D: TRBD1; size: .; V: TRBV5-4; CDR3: CASSQTGTGTNEKLFF; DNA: TGTGCCAGCAGCCAAACCGGGACAGGGACTAATGAAAAACTGTTTTTT
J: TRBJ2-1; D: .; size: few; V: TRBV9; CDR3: CASSLHVYNEQFF; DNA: TGTGCCAGCAGCCTCCATGTATACAATGAGCAGTTCTTC
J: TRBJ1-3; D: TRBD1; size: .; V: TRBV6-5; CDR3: CASSFGTVSGNTIYF; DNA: TGTGCCAGCAGCTTCGGGACAGTCTCTGGAAACACCATATATTTT
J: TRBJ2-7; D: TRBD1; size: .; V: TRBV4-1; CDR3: CASSHRDRAYEQYF; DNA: TGCGCCAGCAGCCACCGGGACAGGGCATACGAGCAGTACTTC
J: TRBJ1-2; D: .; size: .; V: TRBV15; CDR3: CATSPGEDYGYTF; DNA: TGTGCCACCAGTCCAGGGGAGGACTATGGCTACACCTTC
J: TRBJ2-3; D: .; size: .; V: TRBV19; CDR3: CASSIGTGSDTQYF; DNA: TGTGCCAGTAGTATAGGGACTGGATCCGATACGCAGTATTTT
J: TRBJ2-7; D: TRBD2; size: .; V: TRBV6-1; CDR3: CASNLGLGYEQYF; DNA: TGTGCCAGCAACCTAGGACTAGGGTACGAGCAGTACTTC
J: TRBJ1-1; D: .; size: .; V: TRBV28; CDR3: CATVDSLTEAFF; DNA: TGTGCCACTGTAGACAGCCTTACTGAAGCTTTCTTT
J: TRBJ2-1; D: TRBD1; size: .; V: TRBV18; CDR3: CASYPGTGDSYNEQFF; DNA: TGTGCCAGCTACCCCGGGACAGGGGACTCCTACAATGAGCAGTTCTTC
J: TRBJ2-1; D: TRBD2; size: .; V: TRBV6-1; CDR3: CASSGGGLAGVSSYNEQFF; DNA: TGTGCCAGCAGTGGGGGGGGTCTAGCGGGAGTAAGCTCCTACAATGAGCAGTTCTTC
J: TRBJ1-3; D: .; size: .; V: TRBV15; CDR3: CASGGVGNTIYF; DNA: TGTGCCAGCGGGGGAGTTGGAAACACCATATATTTT
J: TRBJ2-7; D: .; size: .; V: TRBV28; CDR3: CASSTTGPSYEQYF; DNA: TGTGCCAGCAGTACAACAGGACCCTCCTACGAGCAATACTTC
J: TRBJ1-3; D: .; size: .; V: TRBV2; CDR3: CASKRAADSGNTIYF; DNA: TGTGCCAGCAAAAGGGCCGCCGACTCTGGAAACACCATATATTTT
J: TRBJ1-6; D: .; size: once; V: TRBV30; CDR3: CAWSPSRLSSYNSPLHF; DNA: TGTGCCTGGAGCCCCTCCCGCCTCAGCTCCTATAATTCACCCCTCCACTTT
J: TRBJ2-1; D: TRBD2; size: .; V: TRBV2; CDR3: CASSPGGGGGNEQFF; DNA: TGTGCCAGCAGTCCCGGGGGGGGCGGGGGGAATGAGCAGTTCTTC
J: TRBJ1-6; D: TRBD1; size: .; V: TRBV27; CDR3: CASMLSFLGTGINSPLHF; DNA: TGTGCCAGCATGCTTTCATTTTTGGGGACAGGGATTAATTCACCCCTCCACTTT
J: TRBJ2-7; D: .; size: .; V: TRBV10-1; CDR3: CASSPGGTGYEQYF; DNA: TGCGCCAGCAGCCCTGGCGGGACGGGCTACGAGCAGTACTTC
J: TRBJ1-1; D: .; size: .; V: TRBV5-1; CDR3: CASRAGQMNTEAFF; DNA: TGCGCCAGCAGAGCGGGACAAATGAACACTGAAGCTTTCTTT
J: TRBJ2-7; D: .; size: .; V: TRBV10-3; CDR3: CAIRPREGGPSYEQYF; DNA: TGTGCCATCAGACCCCGAGAGGGAGGTCCCTCCTACGAGCAGTACTTC
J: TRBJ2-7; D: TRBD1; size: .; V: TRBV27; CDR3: CASSATGLAHYEQYF; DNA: TGTGCCAGCAGTGCGACAGGGCTTGCGCACTACGAGCAGTACTTC